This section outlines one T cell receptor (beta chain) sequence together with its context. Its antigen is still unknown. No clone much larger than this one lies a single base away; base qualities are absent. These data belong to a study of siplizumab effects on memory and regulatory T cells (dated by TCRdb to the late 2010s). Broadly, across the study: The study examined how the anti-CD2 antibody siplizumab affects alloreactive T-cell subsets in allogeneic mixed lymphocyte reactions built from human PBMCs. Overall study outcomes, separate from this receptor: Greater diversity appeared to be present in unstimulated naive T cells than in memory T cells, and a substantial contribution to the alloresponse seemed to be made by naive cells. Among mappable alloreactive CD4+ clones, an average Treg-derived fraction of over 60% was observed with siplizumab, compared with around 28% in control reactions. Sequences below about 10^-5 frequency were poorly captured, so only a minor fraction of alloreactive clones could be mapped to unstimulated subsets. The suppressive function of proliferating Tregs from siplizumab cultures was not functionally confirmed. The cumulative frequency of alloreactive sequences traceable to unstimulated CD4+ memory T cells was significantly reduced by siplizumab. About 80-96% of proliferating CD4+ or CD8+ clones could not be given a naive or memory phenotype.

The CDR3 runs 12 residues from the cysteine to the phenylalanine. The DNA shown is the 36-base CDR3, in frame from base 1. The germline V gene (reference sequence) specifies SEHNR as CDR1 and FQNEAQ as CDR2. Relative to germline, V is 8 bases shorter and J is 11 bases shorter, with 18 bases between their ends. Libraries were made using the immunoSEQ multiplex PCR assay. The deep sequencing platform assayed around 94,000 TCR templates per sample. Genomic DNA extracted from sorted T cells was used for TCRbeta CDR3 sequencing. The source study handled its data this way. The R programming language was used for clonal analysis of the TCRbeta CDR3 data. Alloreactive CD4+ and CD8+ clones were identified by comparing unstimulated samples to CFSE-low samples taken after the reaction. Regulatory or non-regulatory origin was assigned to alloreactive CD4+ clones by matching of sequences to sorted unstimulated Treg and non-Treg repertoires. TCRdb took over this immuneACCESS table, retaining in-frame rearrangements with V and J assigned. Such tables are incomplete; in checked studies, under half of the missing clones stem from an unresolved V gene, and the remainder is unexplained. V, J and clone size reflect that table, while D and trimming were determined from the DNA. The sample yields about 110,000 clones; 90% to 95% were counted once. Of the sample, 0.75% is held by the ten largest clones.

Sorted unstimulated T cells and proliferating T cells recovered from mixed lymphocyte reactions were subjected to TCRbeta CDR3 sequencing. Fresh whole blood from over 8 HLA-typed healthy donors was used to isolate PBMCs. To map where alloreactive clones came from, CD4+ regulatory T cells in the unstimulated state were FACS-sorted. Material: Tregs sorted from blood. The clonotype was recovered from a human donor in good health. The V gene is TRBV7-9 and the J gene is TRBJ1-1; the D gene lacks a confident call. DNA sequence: TGTGCCAGCGGAAGGGAAGACCGAGGGGCTTTCTTT. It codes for CASGREDRGAFF. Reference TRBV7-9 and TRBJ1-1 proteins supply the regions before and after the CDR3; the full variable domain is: DTGVSQNPRHKITKRGQNVTFRCDPISEHNRLYWYRQTLGQGPEFLTYFQNEAQLEKSRLLSDRFSAERPKGSFSTLEIQRTEQGDSAMYLCASGREDRGAFFGQGTRLTVV.